This T cell receptor beta chain appears in the sequencing data of a study of T cell responses to AZD1222 COVID-19 vaccine. Findings and caveats of the study: Vaccination with two AZD1222 doses was followed by a rise in Spike-specific TCR breadth and depth. Among AZD1222 vaccinees, only 5 to 7 were seropositive at baseline. Spike was spanned by vaccine-associated CD4 TCRs, with dominance at 160-218 and 743-854.

Between the trimmed V and J ends, which lost 6 bases and 7 bases, there was a span of 12 bases. Germline V gene sequence: CDR1 WNHNN, CDR2 SYGVQD (reference sequence). CDR3 length: 13 amino acids. Sequencing used immunoSEQ multiplex PCR; TCRdb keeps in-frame clones, though not all of them. This table holds some 100,000 clones, 75% to 90% found once. In the case of this clone: Its target is unknown.

Sequenced material: peripheral blood, taken 28 days after the second AZD1222 dose. The origin of this receptor is an adult who received the AZD1222 COVID-19 vaccine. The genes are TRBV10-1 and TRBJ2-2; D may be TRBD1 (6 bases). CDR3 DNA sequence: TGCGCCAGCAGAGGCCACAGGGACGGGGAGCTGTTTTTT. It specifies CASRGHRDGELFF.